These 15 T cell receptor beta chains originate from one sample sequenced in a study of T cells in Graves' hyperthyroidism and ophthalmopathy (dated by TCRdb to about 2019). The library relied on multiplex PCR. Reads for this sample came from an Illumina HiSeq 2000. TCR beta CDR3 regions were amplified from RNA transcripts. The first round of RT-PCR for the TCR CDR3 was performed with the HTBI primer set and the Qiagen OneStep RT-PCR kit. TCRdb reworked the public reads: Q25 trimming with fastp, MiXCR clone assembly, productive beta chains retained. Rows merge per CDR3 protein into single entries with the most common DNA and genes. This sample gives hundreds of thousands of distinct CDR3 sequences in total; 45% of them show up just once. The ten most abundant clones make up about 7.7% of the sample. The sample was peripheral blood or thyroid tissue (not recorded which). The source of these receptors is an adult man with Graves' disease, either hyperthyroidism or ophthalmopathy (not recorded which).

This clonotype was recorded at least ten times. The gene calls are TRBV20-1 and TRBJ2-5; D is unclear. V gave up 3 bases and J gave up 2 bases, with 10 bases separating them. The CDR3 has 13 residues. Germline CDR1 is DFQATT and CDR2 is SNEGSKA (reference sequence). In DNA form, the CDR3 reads TGCAGTGCTAGTGTCATCAGTCAAGAGACCCAGTACTTC. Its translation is CSASVISQETQYF.

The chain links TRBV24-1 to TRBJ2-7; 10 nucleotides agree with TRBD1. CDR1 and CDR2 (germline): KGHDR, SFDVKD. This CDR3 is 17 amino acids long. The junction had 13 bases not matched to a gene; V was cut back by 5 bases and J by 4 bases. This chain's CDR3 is CATSASPTGGLIYEQYF. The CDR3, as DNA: TGTGCCACCAGTGCTAGTCCGACAGGGGGCTTAATTTACGAGCAGTACTTC.

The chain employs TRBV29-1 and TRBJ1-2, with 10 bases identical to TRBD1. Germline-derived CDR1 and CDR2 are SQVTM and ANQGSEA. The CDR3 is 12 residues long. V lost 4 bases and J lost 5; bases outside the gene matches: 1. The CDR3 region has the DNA TGCAGCGTTGGGACAGGGGGTTATGGCTACACCTTC. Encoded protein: CSVGTGGYGYTF.

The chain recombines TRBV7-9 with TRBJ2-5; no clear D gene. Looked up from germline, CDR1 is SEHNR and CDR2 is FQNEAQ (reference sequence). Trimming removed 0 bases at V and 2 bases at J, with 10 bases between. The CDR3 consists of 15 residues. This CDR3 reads CASSLALGSQETQYF. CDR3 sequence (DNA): TGTGCCAGCAGCTTAGCTCTTGGCTCACAAGAGACCCAGTACTTC. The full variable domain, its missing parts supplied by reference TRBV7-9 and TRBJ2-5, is DTGVSQNPRHKITKRGQNVTFRCDPISEHNRLYWYRQTLGQGPEFLTYFQNEAQLEKSRLLSDRFSAERPKGSFSTLEIQRTEQGDSAMYLCASSLALGSQETQYFGPGTRLLVL.

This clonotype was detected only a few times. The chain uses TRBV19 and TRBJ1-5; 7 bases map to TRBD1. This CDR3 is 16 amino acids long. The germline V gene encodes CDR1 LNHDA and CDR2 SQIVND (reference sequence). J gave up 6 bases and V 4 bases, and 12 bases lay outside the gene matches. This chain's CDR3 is CASSSRDSGTGQPQHF. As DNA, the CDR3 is TGTGCCAGTAGTAGCCGGGACAGTGGGACGGGTCAGCCCCAGCATTTT.

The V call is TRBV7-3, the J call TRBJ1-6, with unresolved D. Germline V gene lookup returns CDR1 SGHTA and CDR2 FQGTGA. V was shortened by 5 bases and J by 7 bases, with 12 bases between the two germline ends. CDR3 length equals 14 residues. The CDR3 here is CASSLDTGNSPLHF. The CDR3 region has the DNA TGTGCCAGCAGCCTCGACACGGGGAATTCACCCCTCCACTTT. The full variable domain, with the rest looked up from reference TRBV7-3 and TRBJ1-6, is GAGVSQTPSNKVTEKGKYVELRCDPISGHTALYWYRQSLGQGPEFLIYFQGTGAADDSGLPNDRFFAVRPEGSVSTLKIQRTERGDSAVYLCASSLDTGNSPLHFGNGTRLTVT.

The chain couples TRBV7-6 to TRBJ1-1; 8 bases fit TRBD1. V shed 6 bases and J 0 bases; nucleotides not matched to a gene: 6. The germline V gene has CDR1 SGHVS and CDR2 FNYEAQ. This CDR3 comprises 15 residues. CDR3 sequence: CASRRHRGMNTEAFF. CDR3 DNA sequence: TGTGCCAGCAGGCGCCACAGGGGGATGAACACTGAAGCTTTCTTT.

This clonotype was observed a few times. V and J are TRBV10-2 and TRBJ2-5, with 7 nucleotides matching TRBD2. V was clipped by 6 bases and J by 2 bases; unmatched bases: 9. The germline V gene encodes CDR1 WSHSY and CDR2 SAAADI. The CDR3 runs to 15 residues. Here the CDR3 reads CASRFGTITQETQYF. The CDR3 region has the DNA TGCGCCAGCAGATTCGGGACTATCACTCAAGAGACCCAGTACTTC.

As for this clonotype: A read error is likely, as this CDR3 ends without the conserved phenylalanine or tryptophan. For the CDR3, the DNA is TGTGCCAGCAGCCCCGACAGGGCCCAAGAGACCCAGTACCTC. As protein: CASSPDRAQETQYL. V and J are TRBV7-9 and TRBJ2-5; 7 bases match TRBD1. V lost 5 bases to trimming and J lost 1 base; unmatched junction nucleotides: 4. CDR1 and CDR2 (germline): SEHNR, FQNEAQ (reference sequence). This CDR3 has 14 amino acids.

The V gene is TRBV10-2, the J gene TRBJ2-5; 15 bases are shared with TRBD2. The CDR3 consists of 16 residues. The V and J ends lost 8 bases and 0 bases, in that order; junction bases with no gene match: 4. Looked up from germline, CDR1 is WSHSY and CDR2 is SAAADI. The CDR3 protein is CASGGTSGGYQETQYF. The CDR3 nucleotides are TGCGCCAGCGGGGGGACTAGCGGGGGGTACCAAGAGACCCAGTACTTC.

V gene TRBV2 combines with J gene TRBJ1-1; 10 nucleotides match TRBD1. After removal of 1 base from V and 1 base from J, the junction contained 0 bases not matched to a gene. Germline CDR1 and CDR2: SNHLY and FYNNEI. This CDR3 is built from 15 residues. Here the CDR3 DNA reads TGTGCCAGCAGTGAAGGGACAGGGGGGAACACTGAAGCTTTCTTT. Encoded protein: CASSEGTGGNTEAFF.

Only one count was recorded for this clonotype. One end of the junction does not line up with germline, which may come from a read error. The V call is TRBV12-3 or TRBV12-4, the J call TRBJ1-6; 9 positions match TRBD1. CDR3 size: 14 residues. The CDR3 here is CVSTSGTGYSPLHF. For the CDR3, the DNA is TGTGTCAGCACTTCCGGGACAGGGTATTCACCCCTCCACTTT.

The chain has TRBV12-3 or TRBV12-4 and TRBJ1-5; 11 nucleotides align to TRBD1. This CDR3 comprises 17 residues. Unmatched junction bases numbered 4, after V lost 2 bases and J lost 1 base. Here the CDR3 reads CASSLWTGGISNQPQHF. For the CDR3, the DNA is TGTGCCAGCAGTTTATGGACAGGGGGCATCAGCAATCAGCCCCAGCATTTT.

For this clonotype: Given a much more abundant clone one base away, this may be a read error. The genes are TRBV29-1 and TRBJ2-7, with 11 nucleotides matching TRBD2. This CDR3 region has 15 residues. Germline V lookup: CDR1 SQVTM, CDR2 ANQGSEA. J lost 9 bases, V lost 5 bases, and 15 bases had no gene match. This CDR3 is CSVWMGSGRVDGQYF. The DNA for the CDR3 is TGCAGCGTTTGGATGGGTAGCGGGAGGGTCGACGGGCAGTACTTC.

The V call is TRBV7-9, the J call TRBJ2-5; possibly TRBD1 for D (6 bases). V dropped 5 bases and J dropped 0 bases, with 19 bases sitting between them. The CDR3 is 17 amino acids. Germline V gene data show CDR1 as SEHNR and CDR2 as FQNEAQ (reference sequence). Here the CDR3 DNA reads TGTGCCAGCAGCCCGGCGGCCGGGACAAACAACCAAGAGACCCAGTACTTC. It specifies CASSPAAGTNNQETQYF.